A single sample gave rise to the 10 T cell receptor beta chains below, sequenced in a study of cytomegalovirus exposure and HLA in healthy donors. It was with 60 Vbeta and 13 Jbeta primers that the PCR ran. Produced via immunoSEQ multiplex PCR; TCRdb's table is partial and in-frame only. Of some 91,000 clones in the sample, approximately 80% were seen once. The sequencing sample was made of PBMCs. These receptors were obtained from a woman in her sixties in good health and CMV-seronegative.

V and J are TRBV5-1 and TRBJ1-2, with a tentative D call TRBD1 (5 bases). Germline assignment: CDR1 SGHRS and CDR2 YFSETQ. This CDR3 comprises 14 residues. Trimming removed 4 bases at V and 8 bases at J, with 18 bases between. CDR3 bases: TGCGCCAGCAGCACTGGGGCGACCCCGCCGGGCTACACCTTC. Protein sequence: CASSTGATPPGYTF.

The chain recombines TRBV6-5 with TRBJ1-6; 11 nucleotides agree with TRBD1. Unmatched junction bases numbered 5, after V lost 6 bases and J lost 10 bases. Germline CDR1 reads MNHEY; CDR2 reads SVGAGI. The CDR3 length is 14 residues. Here the CDR3 DNA reads TGTGCCAGCAGGACGGGGACAGGGGGATCACCCCTCCACTTT. Translated: CASRTGTGGSPLHF.

V gene TRBV19 combines with J gene TRBJ2-3, with D possibly matching TRBD2 (5 bases). Germline V gene data show CDR1 as LNHDA and CDR2 as SQIVND (reference sequence). V lost 1 base to trimming and J lost 0 bases, with 11 bases between them. The CDR3 is made up of 16 amino acids. CDR3 sequence: CASSIVKGVSTDTQYF. The DNA of the CDR3 is TGTGCCAGTAGTATAGTGAAGGGAGTTAGCACAGATACGCAGTATTTT.

This clone was detected only once. The J gene is TRBJ2-7, the V gene TRBV9; D might be TRBD2 (6 bases). The CDR3 length is 16 residues. Germline V lookup: CDR1 SGDLS, CDR2 YYNGEE. V dropped 0 bases and J dropped 0 bases, with 13 bases sitting between them. CDR3 sequence (DNA): TGTGCCAGCAGCGTAGAGGGTAGCGGCTCCTCCTACGAGCAGTACTTC. Translation gives CASSVEGSGSSYEQYF.

The V and J genes are TRBV5-6 and TRBJ2-7; D is possibly TRBD1 (7 bases). Germline-derived CDR1 and CDR2 are SGHDT and YYEEEE. V was clipped by 4 bases and J by 1 base, with 12 bases between them. This CDR3 is built from 14 residues. CDR3 nucleotide sequence: TGTGCCAGCAGCCCGACAGGGACTTCCTACGAGCAGTACTTC. Translated: CASSPTGTSYEQYF. Complete variable domain (other parts from reference TRBV5-6 and TRBJ2-7): DAGVTQSPTHLIKTRGQQVTLRCSPKSGHDTVSWYQQALGQGPQFIFQYYEEEERQRGNFPDRFSGHQFPNYSSELNVNALLLGDSALYLCASSPTGTSYEQYFGPGTRLTVT.

The rearrangement links TRBV5-1 to TRBJ2-1; 13 bases map to TRBD2. With 2 bases clipped from V and 4 bases from J, the junction kept 6 bases outside the gene matches. CDR1 and CDR2 (germline): SGHRS, YFSETQ. CDR3 length equals 17 residues. The CDR3 loop is CASSFSTGLAGYNEQFF. In DNA, the CDR3 is TGCGCCAGCAGCTTCTCTACGGGACTAGCGGGGTACAATGAGCAGTTCTTC. Supplemented by reference TRBV5-1 and TRBJ2-1, the full variable domain reads KAGVTQTPRYLIKTRGQQVTLSCSPISGHRSVSWYQQTPGQGLQFLFEYFSETQRNKGNFPGRFSGRQFSNSRSEMNVSTLELGDSALYLCASSFSTGLAGYNEQFFGPGTRLTVL.

This chain joins TRBV10-2 and TRBJ2-7; 11 nucleotides match TRBD1. CDR1 is WSHSY, CDR2 SAAADI, per germline. The CDR3 totals 15 residues. Trimming at V came to 7 bases and at J to 5 bases, leaving 10 bases not matched to a gene. CDR3 amino acids: CASTPDRGRVNEQYF. In DNA form, the CDR3 reads TGCGCCAGCACCCCGGACAGGGGGCGAGTAAACGAGCAGTACTTC.

This rearrangement joins TRBV7-8 to TRBJ2-2; 9 nucleotides agree with TRBD2. Germline-derived CDR1 and CDR2 are SGHVS and FQNEAQ. With V trimmed by 2 bases and J by 6 bases, 13 bases remained unmatched. The CDR3 is 18 residues long. This CDR3 reads CASSLPRRLAGVAGELFF. The CDR3 region has the DNA TGTGCCAGCAGCTTACCCCGCCGGTTAGCGGGAGTGGCCGGGGAGCTGTTTTTT. Supplemented by reference TRBV7-8 and TRBJ2-2, the full variable domain reads GAGVSQSPRYKVAKRGQDVALRCDPISGHVSLFWYQQALGQGPEFLTYFQNEAQLDKSGLPSDRFFAERPEGSVSTLKIQRTQQEDSAVYLCASSLPRRLAGVAGELFFGEGSRLTVL.

This clone was seen a few times. V gene TRBV2 combines with J gene TRBJ2-1, with TRBD1 matching 9 bases. This CDR3 comprises 16 residues. Looked up from germline, CDR1 is SNHLY and CDR2 is FYNNEI. V was pared by 7 bases and J by 7 bases, with 14 bases of the junction left unmatched. CDR3 region: CASILPGQGLSNEQFF. DNA for the CDR3: TGTGCCAGCATCCTACCGGGACAGGGTTTGAGTAATGAGCAGTTCTTC.

This clone came up a few times. The chain employs TRBV4-1 and TRBJ2-1; D is unresolved. Trimming took off 4 bases at V and 0 bases at J, with 10 bases between the two ends. Germline CDR1 is MGHRA and CDR2 is YSYEKL. The CDR3 is made up of 15 amino acids. CDR3 nucleotides: TGCGCCAGCAGCCCGTTCCTGAGCTCCTACAATGAGCAGTTCTTC. Translating gives CASSPFLSSYNEQFF.